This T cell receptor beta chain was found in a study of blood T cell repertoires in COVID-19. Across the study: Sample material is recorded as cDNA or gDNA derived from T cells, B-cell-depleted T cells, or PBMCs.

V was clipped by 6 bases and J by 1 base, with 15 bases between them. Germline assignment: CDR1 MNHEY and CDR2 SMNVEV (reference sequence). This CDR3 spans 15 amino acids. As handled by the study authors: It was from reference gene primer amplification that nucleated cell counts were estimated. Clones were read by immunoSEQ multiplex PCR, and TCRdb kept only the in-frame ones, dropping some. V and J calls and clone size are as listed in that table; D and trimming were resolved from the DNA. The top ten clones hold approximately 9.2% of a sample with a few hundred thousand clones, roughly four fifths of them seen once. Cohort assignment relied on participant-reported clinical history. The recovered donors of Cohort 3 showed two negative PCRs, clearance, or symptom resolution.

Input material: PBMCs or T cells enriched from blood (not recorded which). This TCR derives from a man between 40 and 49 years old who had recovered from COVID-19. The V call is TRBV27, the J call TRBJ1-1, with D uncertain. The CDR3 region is CASSLDRRGNTEAFF. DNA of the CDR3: TGTGCCAGCAGCTTGGATCGGCGGGGGAACACTGAAGCTTTCTTT.